The T cell receptor (beta chain) under discussion was sequenced for a study of radiotherapy plus CTLA-4 blockade in lung cancer. Background on the study: Objective responses arose in approximately 17% of patients, and 31% experienced disease control. Study-wide results and caveats: Increased serum interferon-beta after radiation also reportedly predicted response strongly. Tumor-derived TCR clones expanded in blood after radiotherapy plus ipilimumab.

Method: immunoSEQ multiplex PCR; TCRdb's copy keeps in-frame clones and lacks some. The data contain about 98,000 clones, around 86% of them singletons. In chemo-refractory metastatic non-small-cell lung cancer, patients got ipilimumab CTLA-4 blockade together with focal radiation. Worth noting for this clone: Antigen specificity is unknown.

V lost 7 bases, J lost 2 bases, and 10 bases stayed unmatched. The CDR3 sequence is 15 residues long. CDR1 and CDR2 (germline): MNHNS, SASEGT. Sequencing used peripheral blood, obtained from a patient treated with radiotherapy plus ipilimumab. The TCR was taken from a human donor with non-small cell lung cancer who had a partial response to radiotherapy plus ipilimumab. This chain connects TRBV6-1 to TRBJ1-2, with 7 bases aligning to TRBD1. CDR3 DNA sequence: TGTGCCAGCACACGGCGAGAGGGGGCGAACTATGGCTACACCTTC. Its protein is CASTRREGANYGYTF.